This T cell receptor (beta chain) was documented in a study of radiotherapy plus CTLA-4 blockade in lung cancer. The assay was immunoSEQ multiplex PCR, and TCRdb's table has in-frame clones only and misses some. The sample holds 130,000 or so clones, approximately 90% seen once. CDR3 length: 15 residues. Germline CDR1 SGHRS, CDR2 YFSETQ. Trimming shortened V by 5 bases and J by 8 bases, and 19 bases separated the two germline ends. This TCR came from a human donor with non-small cell lung cancer that progressed on radiotherapy plus ipilimumab. Sequences were derived from peripheral blood, sampled from a patient treated with radiotherapy plus ipilimumab. The chain employs TRBV5-1 and TRBJ2-2; tentatively, D is TRBD1 or TRBD2 (5 bases each). CDR3 protein: CASSSTGTTLGELFF. The CDR3 region has the DNA TGCGCCAGCAGTTCGACCGGGACGACCCTAGGGGAGCTGTTTTTT. The variable domain in full, with the rest retrieved from reference TRBV5-1 and TRBJ2-2, is KAGVTQTPRYLIKTRGQQVTLSCSPISGHRSVSWYQQTPGQGLQFLFEYFSETQRNKGNFPGRFSGRQFSNSRSEMNVSTLELGDSALYLCASSSTGTTLGELFFGEGSRLTVL.